This TCR beta chain was sequenced in a study of blood T cell repertoires in COVID-19. On the study more broadly: The study drew acute and convalescent COVID-19 samples from the United States, Italy and Spain.

The V and J ends lost 3 bases and 4 bases respectively, with 12 bases between them. The germline V gene encodes CDR1 LGHDT and CDR2 YNNKEL (reference sequence). The CDR3 totals 14 residues. This clone has just a few counts. Original methodology: The authors estimated nucleated cell counts from reference gene primer amplification. TCRdb's table, derived via immunoSEQ multiplex PCR, lists solely in-frame clones and lacks some. The V and J calls and clone size come from that table; D and trimming were worked out from the DNA. The sample carries 250,000 to 300,000 clones, around 80% recorded once. This chain connects TRBV3-1 (or the pseudogene TRBV3-2) to TRBJ1-1; D possibly corresponds to TRBD1 (6 bases). The sequenced sample consisted of PBMCs or T cells enriched from blood (not recorded which). This receptor was identified in a young man with acute COVID-19. CDR3 amino acids: CASSHDTGLTEAFF. The DNA for the CDR3 is TGTGCCAGCAGCCATGACACAGGGCTCACTGAAGCTTTCTTT.